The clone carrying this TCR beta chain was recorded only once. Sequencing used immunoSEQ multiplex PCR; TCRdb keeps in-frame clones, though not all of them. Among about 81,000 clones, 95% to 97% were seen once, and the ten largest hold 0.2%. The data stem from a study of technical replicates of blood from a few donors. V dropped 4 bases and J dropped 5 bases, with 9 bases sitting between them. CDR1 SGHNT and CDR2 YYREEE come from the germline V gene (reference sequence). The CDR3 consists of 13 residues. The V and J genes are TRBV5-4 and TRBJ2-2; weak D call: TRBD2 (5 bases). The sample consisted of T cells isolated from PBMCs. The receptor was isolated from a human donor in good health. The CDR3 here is CASSPRGTGELFF. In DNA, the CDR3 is TGTGCCAGCAGCCCTCGGGGTACCGGGGAGCTGTTTTTT. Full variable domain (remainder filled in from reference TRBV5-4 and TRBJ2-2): ETGVTQSPTHLIKTRGQQVTLRCSSQSGHNTVSWYQQALGQGPQFIFQYYREEENGRGNFPPRFSGLQFPNYSSELNVNALELDDSALYLCASSPRGTGELFFGEGSRLTVL.